This T cell receptor beta chain was captured by sequencing in a study of CD8 T cells in acute hepatitis C reinfection. Study information: CD8+ T cells specific for HCV NS3-1073 were sequenced. Study-level results: Around 13 public clonotypes were found regardless of outcome. NS3-1073 specific repertoires were highly diverse across all groups.

Using immunoSEQ multiplex PCR, the repertoire was profiled, and TCRdb retains in-frame clones only, with some absent. The sample lists tens of thousands of clones, 80% to 90% seen once, with 9.5% to 12% in the top ten. With respect to this clone: The antigen is unknown.

Time point specified: naive CD8 control sorted from an acute-time-point sample. Sequenced sample: naive CD8+ T cells from PBMCs. This TCR derives from a woman aged 18-35 years who spontaneously cleared hepatitis C infection.

The CDR3 DNA sequence: TGTGCCAGCAGTCCCGCCCGAGGGCAAGAGACCCAGTACTTC. It codes for CASSPARGQETQYF. The chain carries TRBV6-5 and TRBJ2-5; perhaps TRBD2 as D (5 bases). CDR1 and CDR2 (germline): MNHEY, SVGAGI. The CDR3 length is 14 residues. The V end lost 5 bases, the J end lost 2 bases, and 12 bases lay between the germline ends.